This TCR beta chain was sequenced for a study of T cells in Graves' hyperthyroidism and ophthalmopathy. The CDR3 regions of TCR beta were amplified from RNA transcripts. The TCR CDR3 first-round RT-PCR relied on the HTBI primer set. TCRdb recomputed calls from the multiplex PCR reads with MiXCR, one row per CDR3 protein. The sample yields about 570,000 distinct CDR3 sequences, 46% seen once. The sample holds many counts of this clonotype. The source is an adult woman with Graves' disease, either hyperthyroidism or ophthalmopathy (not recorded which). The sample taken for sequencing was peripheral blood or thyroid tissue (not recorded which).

The CDR3 DNA sequence: TGTGCCAGCAGTGTGCAGGGAACTCAAGAGACCCAGTACTTC. It codes for CASSVQGTQETQYF. The rearrangement links TRBV28 to TRBJ2-5; perhaps TRBD1 as D (5 bases). Germline CDR1 MDHEN, CDR2 SYDVKM. V gave up 5 bases and J gave up 2 bases, with 12 bases separating them. The CDR3 runs to 14 residues. Combining the CDR3 with reference TRBV28 and TRBJ2-5 gives the whole variable domain DVKVTQSSRYLVKRTGEKVFLECVQDMDHENMFWYRQDPGLGLRLIYFSYDVKMKEKGDIPEGYSVSREKKERFSLILESASTNQTSMYLCASSVQGTQETQYFGPGTRLLVL.